Below, one TCR beta chain is given with its context. The clone's antigen remains unknown. No per-base quality is available; no much larger clone lies one base away. The sample belongs to a study of blood T cell repertoires in COVID-19 (TCRdb year 2020). About the investigation overall: Samples covering the acute and convalescent phases of COVID-19 were provided by collaborators in the United States, Italy and Spain. The prospective study material was composed of cDNA or gDNA derived from T cells, B-cell-depleted T cells, or PBMCs. Deeply sampled blood TCRbeta repertoires from subjects exposed to, actively infected with, or recovered from COVID-19 were included in the dataset. The repertoires were released in a freely available public database intended as a resource for research on the immune response to SARS-CoV-2. Samples were obtained from the ongoing ImmuneRACE study (first 160 participants) and from 1,254 subjects provided by 6 global collaborators. Sample metadata almost always included a de-identified subject ID, COVID-19 status, age in years and sex. Where available, HLA class I and class II types were obtained from metadata supplied by the sample provider rather than from assay-based typing. The study at large found these results: The quantity of clinical and demographic metadata differed by source and by participant and was supplied without curation.

The collaborating institutions used their own protocols to collect whole blood in K2EDTA tubes. For TCRbeta analysis, collaborators shipped samples in one of three forms: frozen whole blood, isolated PBMCs, or DNA extracted from either of those sample types. TCRbeta CDR3 regions were amplified from genomic DNA by means of the immunoSEQ Assay, a bias-controlled multiplex PCR. Turning to the authors' computational methods: Within the assay, amplification of reference gene primers was used to estimate how many nucleated cells each sample contained. To quantify the absolute abundance of each unique TCRbeta CDR3 rearrangement, sequence reads were collapsed and filtered. Productive Simpson clonality was computed per sample as the square root of Simpson's diversity index over productive rearrangements. Held by TCRdb, this immuneACCESS table contains in-frame sequences only and omits some clones. Under half of the omission traces to an unresolved V gene where checked; the cause of the rest is unknown. V and J calls and clone size are copied from that table; D and trimming were computed from the DNA. The sample records 70,000 or so clones, about nine tenths of which are singletons. Of the sample, roughly 2% is held by the ten largest clones.

V is cut by 0 bases and J by 13 bases, and the space between the germline ends is 10 bases. Including cysteine and phenylalanine, the CDR3 has 13 amino acids. Of all the DNA, just the CDR3 is kept, 39 bases in frame from base 1. Per the germline V gene (reference sequence), LGHDT is the CDR1 and YNNKEL is the CDR2. The sequenced sample was peripheral blood. The chain joins TRBV3-1 (or the pseudogene TRBV3-2) to TRBJ1-6; TRBD1 is possibly the D segment (5 matching bases). The sequence was collected from a man aged 30-40 years with acute or convalescent COVID-19. The base sequence is TGTGCCAGCAGCCAAGAGGGCAGGGCGCCCCTCCACTTT. It translates to CASSQEGRAPLHF.